The source of this TCR beta chain is a study of shared clonotypes between healthy human individuals. Trimming pared 4 bases from V and 3 bases from J, leaving 19 bases between. CDR1 is MNHEY and CDR2 is SMNVEV in the germline V gene (reference sequence). The CDR3 totals 16 residues. The method was immunoSEQ multiplex PCR; TCRdb's version includes in-frame clones alone and lacks a portion of them. The sample lists some 510,000 clones, 79% occurring once. The rearrangement links TRBV27 to TRBJ2-7, with D perhaps TRBD1 or TRBD2 (6 bases each). Source material: PBMCs. The sequence was obtained from a woman between 35 and 50 years old in good health. Some clones in this sample may be carry-over from other donors' samples. CDR3 DNA: TGTGCCAGCAGTTCTCTCCCCCAGGGGAGGAACTACGAGCAGTACTTC. Encoded protein: CASSSLPQGRNYEQYF.